The T cell receptor (beta chain) under discussion was sequenced for a study of cytomegalovirus exposure and HLA in healthy donors. Study-level points and caveats: Cytomegalovirus-associated TCR beta chains were listed, numbering some 150. In an earlier analysis, productive rearrangement rates for most beta V segments clustered near 87% or 30%.

As regards this clone: Its antigen is undetermined.

The PCR had 60 Vbeta and 13 Jbeta primers. Generated by immunoSEQ multiplex PCR, the TCRdb table keeps only in-frame clones and is missing some. The data show around 200,000 clones, more than 60% seen once. Trimming took off 3 bases at V and 7 bases at J, with 12 bases between the two ends. The CDR3 sequence is 14 residues long. Germline assignment: CDR1 MGHRA and CDR2 YSYEKL. The genes are TRBV4-1 and TRBJ2-2, with D perhaps matching TRBD2 (5 bases). The TCR was taken from a woman aged 55-70 years in good health and CMV-seropositive. Sequencing was performed on PBMCs. In DNA form, the CDR3 reads TGCGCCAGCAGCCAGGTACTAGTGGTCGGGGAGCTGTTTTTT. It specifies CASSQVLVVGELFF.